This note documents a single T cell receptor (beta chain) sequence. Trimming took 4 bases from V and 9 from J, leaving 20 bases between them. This CDR3 spans 15 amino acids. From germline, CDR1 is SGHRS and CDR2 YFSETQ. The data are from a study of T cell clones after liver transplantation. Assay: immunoSEQ multiplex PCR; the TCRdb copy retains only in-frame clones and omits some. The table includes approximately 100,000 clones, 75% to 90% detected once. Sample: CD4+ T cells from blood, taken before liver transplant. V usage is TRBV5-1 and J usage is TRBJ2-1; no clear D. The sequence was collected from a human donor who received a liver transplant. CDR3 DNA: TGCGCCAGCAGCCCTGGCCCTGTCCAAAAGAGTGAGCAGTTCTTC. Encoded protein: CASSPGPVQKSEQFF.